One and the same sample provided the 22 T cell receptor beta chains below, sequenced in a study of T cell changes during pregnancy in multiple sclerosis (dated by TCRdb to the late 2010s). Library preparation was by the immunoSEQ multiplex PCR assay. TCRdb took this table from immuneACCESS and kept in-frame rearrangements with V and J called. Such tables lack part of the clones; where checked against another copy, unresolved V genes explain under half of the gap, and the rest is unexplained. The sample contains 25,000 or so clones, 85% to 95% of them found a single time. The ten largest clonotypes hold around 6.2% of the sample. This specimen was CD8+ T cells from peripheral blood mononuclear cells, taken before pregnancy. These receptors were collected from a female donor with multiple sclerosis, enrolled in a pregnancy study.

The gene calls are TRBV2 and TRBJ1-1; a weak D match, TRBD1 (5 bases). Germline CDR1 is SNHLY and CDR2 is FYNNEI. This CDR3 is built from 14 residues. Trimming removed 7 bases from V and 1 base from J, with 13 bases in between. The CDR3 sequence: CASTQGGPNTEAFF. The CDR3 nucleotides are TGTGCCAGCACCCAGGGTGGACCGAACACTGAAGCTTTCTTT.

The chain combines TRBV29-1 with TRBJ2-5, with TRBD2 matching over 11 bases. Germline-derived CDR1 and CDR2 are SQVTM and ANQGSEA. With V trimmed by 2 bases and J by 5 bases, 10 bases remained unmatched. The CDR3 has 16 residues. The DNA of the CDR3 is TGCAGCGTTGAAATGGCTAGCGGGAGGCGGTGGGAGACCCAGTACTTC. Protein product: CSVEMASGRRWETQYF. Combining the CDR3 with reference TRBV29-1 and TRBJ2-5 gives the whole variable domain SAVISQKPSRDICQRGTSLTIQCQVDSQVTMMFWYRQQPGQSLTLIATANQGSEATYESGFVIDKFPISRPNLTFSTLTVSNMSPEDSSIYLCSVEMASGRRWETQYFGPGTRLLVL.

The V call is TRBV10-3, the J call TRBJ2-7; 7 bases are a match to TRBD1. CDR3 length: 14 amino acids. V dropped 6 bases and J dropped 0; count of bases not matched to a gene: 5. In germline, CDR1 is ENHRY, CDR2 SYGVKD. As DNA, the CDR3 is TGTGCCATCAGCGAGGGGACAGTCTCCTACGAGCAGTACTTC. The encoded protein is CAISEGTVSYEQYF.

The CDR3 DNA is TGCGCCAGCAGCCAAGACGGGACTAGGAGCTCCTACGAGCAGTACTTC. It yields the protein CASSQDGTRSSYEQYF. The V and J genes are TRBV4-3 and TRBJ2-7; 8 bases are shared with TRBD2. After removal of 0 bases from V and 0 bases from J, the junction contained 4 bases not matched to a gene. CDR1 is LGHNA, CDR2 YSLEER, per germline. The CDR3 runs to 16 residues.

The rearrangement links TRBV5-6 to TRBJ2-2, with TRBD1 matching over 9 bases. CDR3 size: 15 residues. V lost 5 bases and J lost 5; bases outside the gene matches: 7. Germline loops: CDR1 SGHDT, CDR2 YYEEEE. The CDR3 DNA sequence: TGTGCCAGCAGATCGACAGGGGGAAAAACCGGGGAGCTGTTTTTT. It codes for CASRSTGGKTGELFF.

The chain is built from TRBV28 and TRBJ2-5; D is uncertain. Deletions cut 3 bases from V and 2 bases from J, with 10 bases between. This CDR3 is 14 amino acids long. Germline CDR1 reads MDHEN; CDR2 reads SYDVKM. The chain's CDR3 is CASSLLLFQETQYF. The DNA of the CDR3 is TGTGCCAGCAGTTTGCTACTTTTTCAAGAGACCCAGTACTTC.

This chain uses TRBV7-9 with TRBJ2-7; 8 bases are shared with TRBD2. V shed 1 base, J shed 1 base, and the junction held 3 bases outside the gene matches. The germline V gene encodes CDR1 SEHNR and CDR2 FQNEAQ (reference sequence). CDR3 length equals 15 residues. The CDR3 DNA sequence: TGTGCCAGCAGCTTAGTAACGGGAGGGTCCTACGAGCAGTACTTC. Protein product: CASSLVTGGSYEQYF.

This CDR3 is CASSTDRGLYNEQFF. The CDR3 nucleotides read TGTGCCAGCAGCACGGACAGGGGGCTCTACAATGAGCAGTTCTTC. The chain couples TRBV5-4 to TRBJ2-1; TRBD1 aligns across 11 bases. The CDR3 covers 15 residues. Germline V gives CDR1 SGHNT, CDR2 YYREEE (reference sequence). The junction had 3 bases not matched to a gene; V was cut back by 4 bases and J by 3 bases.

The rearrangement links TRBV28 to TRBJ1-1, with unresolved D. Germline V gene lookup returns CDR1 MDHEN and CDR2 SYDVKM. The V gene lost 4 bases and the J gene lost 2 bases, with 17 bases spanning the gap. The CDR3 sequence is 16 residues long. The DNA for the CDR3 is TGTGCCAGCAGTTATCGTCGGGTTCAGACCAACACTGAAGCTTTCTTT. Amino acid sequence: CASSYRRVQTNTEAFF.

J is TRBJ2-1 and V is TRBV11-2; D call uncertain. This CDR3 contains 17 residues. V was trimmed by 1 base and J by 3 bases, leaving 16 bases between them. Germline lookup yields CDR1 SGHAT and CDR2 FQNNGV. This CDR3 is CASSLADLGAHYNEQFF. CDR3 coding DNA: TGTGCCAGCAGCTTAGCTGATCTAGGAGCACACTACAATGAGCAGTTCTTC.

This rearrangement joins TRBV9 to TRBJ2-3; D might be TRBD2 (5 bases). V dropped 2 bases and J dropped 1 base, with 8 bases sitting between them. Looked up from germline, CDR1 is SGDLS and CDR2 is YYNGEE. The CDR3 runs 14 residues. In nucleotides, the CDR3 is TGTGCCAGCAGCGTTTATAGCGGCACAGATACGCAGTATTTT. This gives the protein CASSVYSGTDTQYF.

The rearrangement uses TRBV28 and TRBJ2-2; 7 nucleotides match TRBD2. Germline V gives CDR1 MDHEN, CDR2 SYDVKM. There are 15 residues in the CDR3. Trimming took 6 bases from V and 3 from J; bases not matched to a gene: 7. The CDR3 nucleotides read TGTGCCAGCAGCCTCGGGAGGACGGACACCGGGGAGCTGTTTTTT. It is translated as CASSLGRTDTGELFF. Together with reference TRBV28 and TRBJ2-2, the CDR3 gives the full variable domain: DVKVTQSSRYLVKRTGEKVFLECVQDMDHENMFWYRQDPGLGLRLIYFSYDVKMKEKGDIPEGYSVSREKKERFSLILESASTNQTSMYLCASSLGRTDTGELFFGEGSRLTVL.

The chain links TRBV6-1 to TRBJ2-3; no clear D. Germline V gene sequence: CDR1 MNHNS, CDR2 SASEGT. Trimming left V 3 bases short and J 2 bases short, with 12 bases between. CDR3 length: 15 amino acids. CDR3 DNA: TGTGCCAGCAGTGAGACACCGGATTCCACAGATACGCAGTATTTT. Its translation: CASSETPDSTDTQYF.

Remarks on this clone: The germline gene is not matched at one end of the junction; a read error may be the cause. The J gene is TRBJ2-1, the V gene TRBV6-1, with D perhaps matching TRBD2 (5 bases). Germline CDR1 is MNHNS and CDR2 is SASEGT. This CDR3 region has 13 residues. The CDR3 reads CASSEARAGVKLF. The CDR3 coding sequence is TGTGCCAGCAGTGAAGCGCGGGCGGGCGTAAAGCTCTTC.

A few counts support this clone. The chain uses TRBV15 and TRBJ2-7; the D gene is possibly TRBD2 (6 bases). Per germline, CDR1 LNHNV and CDR2 YYDKDF (reference sequence). V lost 5 bases and J lost 5, with 19 bases in between. CDR3 length: 15 residues. The CDR3: CATSPTGAPTHEQYF. Here the CDR3 DNA reads TGTGCCACCAGCCCGACGGGAGCCCCTACCCACGAGCAGTACTTC.

The chain combines TRBV6-1 with TRBJ2-3; 12 bases are a match to TRBD1. The junction had 2 bases not matched to a gene; V was cut back by 7 bases and J by 3 bases. The germline CDR1 and CDR2 sequences are MNHNS and SASEGT. The CDR3 totals 14 residues. The CDR3 region is CASKGQGATDTQYF. In nucleotides, the CDR3 is TGTGCCAGCAAGGGACAGGGGGCTACAGATACGCAGTATTTT.

The chain couples TRBV7-9 to TRBJ2-2; TRBD2 aligns across 10 bases. The CDR3 has 18 residues. Germline trimming cut 5 bases from V and 4 bases from J; bases unmatched to any gene: 13. CDR1 is SEHNR, CDR2 FQNEAQ, per germline (reference sequence). The CDR3 DNA is TGTGCCAGCAGCCCCCATACTAGCGGGGAGTGGAGCACCGGGGAGCTGTTTTTT. Amino acid sequence: CASSPHTSGEWSTGELFF.

This rearrangement joins TRBV4-3 to TRBJ2-5, with 9 bases aligning to TRBD1. The J call may not be correct, given that the DNA end is closer to TRBJ2-7. Looked up from germline, CDR1 is LGHNA and CDR2 is YSLEER. The CDR3 is made up of 15 amino acids. The CDR3 reads CASSQAGTGNHEQYF. CDR3 nucleotide sequence: TGCGCCAGCAGCCAAGCCGGGACAGGGAACCACGAGCAGTACTTC.

The gene calls are TRBV4-2 and TRBJ2-7, with 9 nucleotides matching TRBD2. CDR3 length: 16 residues. The germline V gene encodes CDR1 LGHNA and CDR2 YNFKEQ. J gave up 2 bases and V 4 bases, and 9 bases lay outside the gene matches. In DNA form, the CDR3 reads TGTGCCAGCAGCCCGGGAGGGCGGGAGGGGGCCTACGAGCAGTACTTC. This encodes CASSPGGREGAYEQYF.

The DNA for the CDR3 is TGTGCCAGCAGCCCGGAATTTCTAGCGGGAGGGCCCGGCTACGAGCAGTACTTC. Amino acids: CASSPEFLAGGPGYEQYF. This sequence joins TRBV5-4 and TRBJ2-5; TRBD2 agrees at 12 bases. The DNA matches TRBJ2-7 better at its end, which makes the J call doubtful. Germline loops: CDR1 SGHNT, CDR2 YYREEE (reference sequence). This CDR3 has 18 residues.

The chain joins TRBV6-5 to TRBJ2-1, with 8 positions matching TRBD2. The junction had 7 bases not matched to a gene; V was cut back by 5 bases and J by 4 bases. CDR1 and CDR2 from the germline V gene are MNHEY and SVGAGI. The CDR3 is 15 amino acids. DNA for the CDR3: TGTGCCAGCAGTAGCGGGAGAGCGGTGTACAATGAGCAGTTCTTC. Its translation: CASSSGRAVYNEQFF.

Regarding this clone: A read error is the likely source, as a far larger clone sits one nucleotide away. The chain is built from TRBV10-3 and TRBJ2-3; TRBD2 matches at 9 bases. The CDR3 length is 15 residues. From germline, CDR1 is ENHRY and CDR2 SYGVKD. CDR3 sequence (DNA): TGTGCCAGCAGTGACACTAGCGGGAGCACAGATACGCAGTATTTT. This gives the protein CASSDTSGSTDTQYF.